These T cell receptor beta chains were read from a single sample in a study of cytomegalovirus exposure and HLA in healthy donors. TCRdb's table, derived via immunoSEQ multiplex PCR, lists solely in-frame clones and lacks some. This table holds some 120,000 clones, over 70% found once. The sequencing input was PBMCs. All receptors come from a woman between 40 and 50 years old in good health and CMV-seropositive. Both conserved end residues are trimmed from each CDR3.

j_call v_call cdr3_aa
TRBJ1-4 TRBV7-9 ASSLQATNEKLF
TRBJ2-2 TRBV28 ASMVGGLFTNTGELF
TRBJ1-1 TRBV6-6 ASRGSSIQNTEAF
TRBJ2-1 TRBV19 ASSPDRGYGNEQF
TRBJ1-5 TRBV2 ASTMTGTNQPQH
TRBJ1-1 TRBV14 ASSQVIQGGAF
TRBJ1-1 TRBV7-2 ASSFRVSTEAF
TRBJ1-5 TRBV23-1 ASGPGRKINQPQH
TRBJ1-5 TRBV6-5 ASSRGQGFNQPQH
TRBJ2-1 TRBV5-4 ASSPKTSGRTYNEQF
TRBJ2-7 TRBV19 ASSIARDRGYEQY
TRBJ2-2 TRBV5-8 ASSPRGDTGELF
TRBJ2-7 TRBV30 AWSINAGTSGIFLRYEQY
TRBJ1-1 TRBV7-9 ASSQTGGTEAF
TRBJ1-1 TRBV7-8 ASSPWTGQRAEAF
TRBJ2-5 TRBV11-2 ASSLDVGEAQY
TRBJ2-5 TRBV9 ASSARGQTQY
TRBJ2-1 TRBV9 ASSYRDSNNEQF
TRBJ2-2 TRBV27 ASSLRRVPGELF
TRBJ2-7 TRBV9 ASSPSQRSYEQY
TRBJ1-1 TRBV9 ASSVEGQSAEAF
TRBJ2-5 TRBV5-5 ASFEGYSLASQETQY
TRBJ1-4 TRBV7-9 ASSRRSQTNEKLF
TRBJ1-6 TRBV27 ASSLYQGLASPLH
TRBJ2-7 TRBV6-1 ASSEDSGSSYEQY
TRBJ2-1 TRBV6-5 ASSYSAGFGEQF
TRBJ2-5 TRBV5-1 ASSDNPGGVETQY
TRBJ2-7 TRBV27 ASSGRGYEQY
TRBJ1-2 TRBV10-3 AISEASYGYT
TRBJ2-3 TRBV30 AWKFGGTADTQY
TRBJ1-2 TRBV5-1 ASSLAGEGGYT
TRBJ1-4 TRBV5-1 ASSSAWTGVNEKLF
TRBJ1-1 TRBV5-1 ASSLGAGTGRMNTEAF
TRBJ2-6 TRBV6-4 ASSPGNSGANVLT
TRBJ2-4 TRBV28 ASSSYRETGGWSKNIQY
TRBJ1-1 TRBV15 ATSPPGSRNTEAF
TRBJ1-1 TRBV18 ASSPSVGGNTEAF
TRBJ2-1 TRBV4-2 ASSQGASGPQNEQF